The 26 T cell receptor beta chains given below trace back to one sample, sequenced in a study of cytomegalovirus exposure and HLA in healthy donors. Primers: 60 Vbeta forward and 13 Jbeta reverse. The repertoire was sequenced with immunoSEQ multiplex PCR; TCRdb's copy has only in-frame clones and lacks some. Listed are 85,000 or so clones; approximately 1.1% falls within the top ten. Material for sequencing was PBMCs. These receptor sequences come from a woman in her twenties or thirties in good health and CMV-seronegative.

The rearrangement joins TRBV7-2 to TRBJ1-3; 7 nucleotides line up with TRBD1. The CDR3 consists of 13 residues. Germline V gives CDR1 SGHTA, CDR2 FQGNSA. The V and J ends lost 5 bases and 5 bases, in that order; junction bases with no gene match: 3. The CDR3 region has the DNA TGTGCCAGCAGCCCGGACAGGCGAAACACCATATATTTT. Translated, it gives CASSPDRRNTIYF.

CDR3 in amino acids: CASSQKLSDSPLHF. The CDR3 DNA reads TGTGCCAGCAGCCAAAAGCTCTCGGATTCACCCCTCCACTTT. The chain joins TRBV4-2 to TRBJ1-6; D unresolved. Germline assignment: CDR1 LGHNA and CDR2 YNFKEQ. Trimming removed 2 bases from V and 8 bases from J, with 10 bases in between. This CDR3 contains 14 residues.

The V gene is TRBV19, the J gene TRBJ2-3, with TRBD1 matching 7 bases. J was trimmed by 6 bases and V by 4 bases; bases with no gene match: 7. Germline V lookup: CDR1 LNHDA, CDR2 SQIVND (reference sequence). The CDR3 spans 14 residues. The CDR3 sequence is CASSTKGARDTQYF. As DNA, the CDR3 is TGTGCCAGTAGTACCAAGGGGGCGCGGGATACGCAGTATTTT.

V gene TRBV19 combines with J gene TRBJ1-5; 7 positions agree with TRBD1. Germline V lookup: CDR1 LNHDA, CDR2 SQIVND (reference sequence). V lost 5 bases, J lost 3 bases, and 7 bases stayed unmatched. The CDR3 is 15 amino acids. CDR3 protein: CASSPVGQVNQPQHF. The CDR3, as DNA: TGTGCCAGTAGTCCGGTAGGACAGGTCAATCAGCCCCAGCATTTT.

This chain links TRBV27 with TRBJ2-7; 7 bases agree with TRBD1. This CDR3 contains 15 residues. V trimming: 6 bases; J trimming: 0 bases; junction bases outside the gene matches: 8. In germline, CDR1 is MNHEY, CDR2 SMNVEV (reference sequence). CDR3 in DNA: TGTGCCAGCAGCCGTCTGAGGGGGCCCTCCTACGAGCAGTACTTC. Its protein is CASSRLRGPSYEQYF.

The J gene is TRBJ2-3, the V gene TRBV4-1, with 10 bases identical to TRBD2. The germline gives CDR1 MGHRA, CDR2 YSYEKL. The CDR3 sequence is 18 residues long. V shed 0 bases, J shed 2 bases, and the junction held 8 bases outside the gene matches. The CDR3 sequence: CASSQENLAGGPTDTQYF. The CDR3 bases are TGCGCCAGCAGCCAAGAAAACTTAGCGGGGGGACCCACAGATACGCAGTATTTT.

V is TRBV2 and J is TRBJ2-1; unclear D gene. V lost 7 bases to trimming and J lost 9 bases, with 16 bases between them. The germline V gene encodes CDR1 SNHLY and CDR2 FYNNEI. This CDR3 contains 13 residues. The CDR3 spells CASIPFQTSEQFF. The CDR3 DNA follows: TGTGCCAGCATCCCCTTCCAAACAAGTGAGCAGTTCTTC.

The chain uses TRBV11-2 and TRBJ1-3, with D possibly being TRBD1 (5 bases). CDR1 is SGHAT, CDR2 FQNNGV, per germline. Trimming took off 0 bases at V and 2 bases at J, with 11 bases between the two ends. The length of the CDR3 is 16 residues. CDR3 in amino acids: CASSLEVRVTGNTIYF. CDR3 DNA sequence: TGTGCCAGCAGCTTAGAGGTCAGGGTAACTGGAAACACCATATATTTT.

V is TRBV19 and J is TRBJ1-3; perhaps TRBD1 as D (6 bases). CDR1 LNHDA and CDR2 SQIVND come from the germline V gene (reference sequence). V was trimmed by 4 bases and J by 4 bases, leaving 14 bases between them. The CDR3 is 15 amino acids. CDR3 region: CASSKGPGVGNTIYF. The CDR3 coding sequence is TGTGCCAGTAGTAAGGGCCCAGGGGTCGGAAACACCATATATTTT.

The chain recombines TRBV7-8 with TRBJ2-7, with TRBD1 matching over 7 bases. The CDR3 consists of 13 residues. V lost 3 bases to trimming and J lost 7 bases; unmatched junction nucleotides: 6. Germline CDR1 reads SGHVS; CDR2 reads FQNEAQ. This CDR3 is CASSFDRVMEQYF. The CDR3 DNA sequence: TGTGCCAGCAGCTTTGACAGGGTAATGGAGCAGTACTTC.

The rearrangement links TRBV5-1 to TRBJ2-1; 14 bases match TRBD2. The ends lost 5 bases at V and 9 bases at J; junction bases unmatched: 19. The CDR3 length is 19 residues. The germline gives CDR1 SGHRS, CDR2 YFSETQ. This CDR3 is CASRLTAERLAGGRPEQFF. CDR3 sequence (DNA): TGCGCCAGCAGGCTAACCGCTGAAAGACTAGCGGGAGGGCGGCCTGAGCAGTTCTTC.

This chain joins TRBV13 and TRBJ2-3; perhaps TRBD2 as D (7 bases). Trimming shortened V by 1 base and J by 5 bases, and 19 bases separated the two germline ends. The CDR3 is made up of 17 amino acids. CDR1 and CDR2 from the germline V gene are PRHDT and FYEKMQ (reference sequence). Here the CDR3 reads CASSLEGGGAARDTQYF. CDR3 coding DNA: TGTGCCAGCAGCTTAGAGGGAGGGGGGGCAGCGAGAGATACGCAGTATTTT.

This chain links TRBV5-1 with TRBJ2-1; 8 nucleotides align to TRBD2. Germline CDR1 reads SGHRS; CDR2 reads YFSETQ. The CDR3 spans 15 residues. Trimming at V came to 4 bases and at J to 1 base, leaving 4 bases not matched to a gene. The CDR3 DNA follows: TGCGCCAGCAGCCGAATAGCGGGATCCTACAATGAGCAGTTCTTC. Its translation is CASSRIAGSYNEQFF.

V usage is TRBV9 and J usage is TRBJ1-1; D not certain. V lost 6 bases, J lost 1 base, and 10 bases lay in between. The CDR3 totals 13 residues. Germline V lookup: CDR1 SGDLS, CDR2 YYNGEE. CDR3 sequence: CASTPFSNTEAFF. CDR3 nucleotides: TGTGCCAGCACTCCGTTTTCGAACACTGAAGCTTTCTTT.

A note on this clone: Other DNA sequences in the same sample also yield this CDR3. CDR3 nucleotides: TGCGCCAGCAGCTTCGCCGGGACTCAGTACGAGCAGTACTTC. Translating gives CASSFAGTQYEQYF. The rearrangement uses TRBV5-1 and TRBJ2-7; TRBD2 is a possible D gene (6 bases). Trimming stripped 2 bases from V and 4 bases from J, with 13 bases between. The CDR3 covers 14 residues. Germline V CDR1 and CDR2: SGHRS, YFSETQ. Together with reference TRBV5-1 and TRBJ2-7, the CDR3 gives the full variable domain: KAGVTQTPRYLIKTRGQQVTLSCSPISGHRSVSWYQQTPGQGLQFLFEYFSETQRNKGNFPGRFSGRQFSNSRSEMNVSTLELGDSALYLCASSFAGTQYEQYFGPGTRLTVT.

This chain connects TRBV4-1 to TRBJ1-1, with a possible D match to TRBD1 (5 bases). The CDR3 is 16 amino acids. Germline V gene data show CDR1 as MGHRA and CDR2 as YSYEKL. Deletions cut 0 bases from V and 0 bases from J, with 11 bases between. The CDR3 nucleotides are TGCGCCAGCAGCCAAGACAGGGCATTAGTGAACACTGAAGCTTTCTTT. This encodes CASSQDRALVNTEAFF.

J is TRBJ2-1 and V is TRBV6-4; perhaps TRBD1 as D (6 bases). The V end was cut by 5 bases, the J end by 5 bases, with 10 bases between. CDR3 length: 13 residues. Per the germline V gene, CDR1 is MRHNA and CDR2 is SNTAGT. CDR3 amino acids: CASSQDSDNEQFF. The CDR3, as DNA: TGTGCCAGCAGTCAGGACAGCGACAATGAGCAGTTCTTC.

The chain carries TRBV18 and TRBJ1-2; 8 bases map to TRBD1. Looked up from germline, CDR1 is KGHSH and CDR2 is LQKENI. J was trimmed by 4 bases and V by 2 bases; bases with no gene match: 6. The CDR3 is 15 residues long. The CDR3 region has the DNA TGTGCCAGCTCACCATTGGGACAGGCATCCTATGGCTACACCTTC. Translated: CASSPLGQASYGYTF.

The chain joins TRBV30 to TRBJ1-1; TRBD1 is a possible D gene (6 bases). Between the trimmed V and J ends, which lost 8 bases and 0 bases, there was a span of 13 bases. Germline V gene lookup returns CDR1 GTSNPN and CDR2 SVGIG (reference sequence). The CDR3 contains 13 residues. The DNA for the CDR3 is TGTGCCGGAAACCAGGGGATGAACACTGAAGCTTTCTTT. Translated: CAGNQGMNTEAFF.

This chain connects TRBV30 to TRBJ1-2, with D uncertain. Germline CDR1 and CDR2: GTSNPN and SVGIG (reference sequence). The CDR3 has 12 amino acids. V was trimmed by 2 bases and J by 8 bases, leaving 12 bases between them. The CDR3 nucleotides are TGTGCCTGGAGTCCATTTGCGGGCGGCTACACCTTC. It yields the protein CAWSPFAGGYTF.

The CDR3 spells CASSQPLAGVETQYF. CDR3 nucleotides: TGTGCCAGCAGCCAACCCCTAGCGGGGGTAGAGACCCAGTACTTC. This chain joins TRBV4-2 and TRBJ2-5; 10 bases match TRBD2. The CDR3 sequence is 15 residues long. V was clipped by 2 bases and J by 4 bases; unmatched bases: 4. CDR1 is LGHNA and CDR2 is YNFKEQ in the germline V gene.

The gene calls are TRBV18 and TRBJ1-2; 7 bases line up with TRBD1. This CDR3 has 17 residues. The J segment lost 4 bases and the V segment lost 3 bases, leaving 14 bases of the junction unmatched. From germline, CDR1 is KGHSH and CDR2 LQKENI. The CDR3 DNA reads TGTGCCAGCTCACCCCTCCTACGACAGGGACTCCTCTATGGCTACACCTTC. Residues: CASSPLLRQGLLYGYTF.

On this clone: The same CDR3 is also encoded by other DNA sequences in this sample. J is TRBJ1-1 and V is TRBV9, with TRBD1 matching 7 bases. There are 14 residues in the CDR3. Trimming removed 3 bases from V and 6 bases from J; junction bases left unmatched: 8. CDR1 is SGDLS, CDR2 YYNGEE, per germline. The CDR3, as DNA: TGTGCCAGCAGCGAGATACCAGGGGGGTCTGAAGCTTTCTTT. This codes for CASSEIPGGSEAFF.

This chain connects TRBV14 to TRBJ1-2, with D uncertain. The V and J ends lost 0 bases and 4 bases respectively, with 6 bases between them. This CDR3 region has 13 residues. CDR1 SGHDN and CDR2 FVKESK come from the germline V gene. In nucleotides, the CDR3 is TGTGCCAGCAGCCAAGATCACAGCTATGGCTACACCTTC. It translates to CASSQDHSYGYTF.

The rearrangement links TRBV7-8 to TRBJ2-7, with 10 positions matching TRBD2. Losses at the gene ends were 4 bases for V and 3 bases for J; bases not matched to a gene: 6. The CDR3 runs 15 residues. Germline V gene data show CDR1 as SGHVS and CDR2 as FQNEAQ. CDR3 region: CASSSPSGGYYEQYF. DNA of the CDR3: TGTGCCAGCAGCTCCCCTAGCGGGGGTTACTACGAGCAGTACTTC. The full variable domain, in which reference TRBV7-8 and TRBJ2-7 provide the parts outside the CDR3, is GAGVSQSPRYKVAKRGQDVALRCDPISGHVSLFWYQQALGQGPEFLTYFQNEAQLDKSGLPSDRFFAERPEGSVSTLKIQRTQQEDSAVYLCASSSPSGGYYEQYFGPGTRLTVT.

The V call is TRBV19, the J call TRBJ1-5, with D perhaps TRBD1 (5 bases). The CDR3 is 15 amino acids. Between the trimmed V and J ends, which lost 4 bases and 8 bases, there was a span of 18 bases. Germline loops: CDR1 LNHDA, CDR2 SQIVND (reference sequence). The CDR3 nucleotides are TGTGCCAGTAGTAAGGGCAGGGCTGCTCGAGAGCCCCAGCATTTT. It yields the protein CASSKGRAAREPQHF.